These T cell receptor beta chains were read from a single sample in a study of blood T cells in healthy people across ages. From the 5' RACE reads, TCRdb called clonotypes with MiXCR, one entry per CDR3 protein. Here the sample spans just under 900,000 distinct CDR3 sequences, 29% being singletons. Input material: blood. The receptors shown here come from a woman aged 80 or older in good health. The conserved cysteine and the conserved F or W are not part of the CDR3 here.

>12|TRBJ1-6|TRBV10-3
AIRPQGDNSPLH
>12|TRBJ1-2|TRBV20-1
SARGTGVDYGYT
>10|TRBJ1-1|TRBV20-1
SAAGGSTEAF
>16|TRBJ2-5|TRBV7-2
ASSLGQRTGGFSETQY
>13|TRBJ2-5|TRBV7-2
ASSLGRRIQETQY
>12|TRBJ2-7|TRBV5-1
ASSLGRGFYEQY
>13|TRBJ2-7|TRBV12-3/TRBV12-4
ASSSGLAGVGEQY
>12|TRBJ1-4|TRBV9
ASSPNIGGEKLF
>16|TRBJ2-3|TRBV7-2
ASSLRSGGGGAGDTQY
>12|TRBJ2-3|TRBV30
AWSIGGGANTQY
>12|TRBJ1-4|TRBV25-1
ASSAPGINEKLF
>14|TRBJ2-7|TRBV6-2/TRBV6-3
ASSRTPTGKPYEQY
>12|TRBJ1-1|TRBV29-1
SVEGAGFSQGAF
>11|TRBJ2-1|TRBV9
ASSVGRNNEQF
>13|.|TRBV6-5
ASSYSGGYQETQF
>12|.|TRBV11-3
ASSPSGGPETQY
>15|TRBJ2-3|TRBV6-1
ASSDQTGTVATDTQY
>14|TRBJ1-1|TRBV7-2
ASSVYGVRVSTEAF
>12|TRBJ1-4|TRBV5-1
ASSLQGADEKRF
>12|TRBJ2-5|TRBV11-2
ASSPTSGAGTQY
>12|TRBJ2-5|TRBV5-1
ASSLTSSQETQY
>14|TRBJ2-5|TRBV4-1
ASSQESGTDEETQY
>21|TRBJ2-3|TRBV5-1
ASSSPTGTSGGFFSPSIDTQY
>15|TRBJ1-2|TRBV4-2
ASSQGRRQASGDGYT
>11|TRBJ1-5|TRBV7-9
ASSPDGNQPQH
>13|TRBJ2-5|TRBV7-2
ASSPGAGGPGTQY
>14|TRBJ2-7|TRBV7-2
ASSLPGREISYEQY
>13|TRBJ2-3|TRBV7-7
ASSLRQDGSDTQY
>15|TRBJ2-4|TRBV7-2
ASSFPSGTLAKNIQY
>11|TRBJ2-1|TRBV12-3/TRBV12-4
ASSFGPTNEQF
>13|TRBJ1-5|TRBV20-1
SARGGRPPVGPQH
>14|TRBJ2-5|TRBV7-6
ASSLSSGELYNEQY
>12|TRBJ1-1|TRBV5-1
ASSPSQQNTEAF
>12|TRBJ2-7|TRBV11-2
ASSPTGGYYEQY
>14|TRBJ2-3|TRBV7-2
ASSLASGPDTDTQY
>14|TRBJ2-6|TRBV18
ASSPPRGSGANVLT
>14|TRBJ1-2|TRBV5-4
ASRQVGTGPNYGYT
>12|TRBJ1-1|TRBV7-2
ASSPHYGGTEAF
>13|TRBJ1-4|TRBV6-9
ASSYRPATNEKLF
>11|TRBJ1-6|TRBV10-1
ASRDNVDFTLH
>14|TRBJ2-3|TRBV11-2
ASSSHSGRVTDTQY
>13|TRBJ2-1|TRBV7-2
ASSSRLAGGHEQF
>13|TRBJ1-1|TRBV9
ASSVQTSLDTEAF
>13|TRBJ2-1|TRBV9
ASSVGGQSYNEQF
>13|TRBJ2-6|TRBV3-1
ASSQELRVLSVLT
>9|TRBJ1-1|TRBV20-1
SARDPPEAF
>12|TRBJ2-2|TRBV7-2
ASSPTRNTGELF